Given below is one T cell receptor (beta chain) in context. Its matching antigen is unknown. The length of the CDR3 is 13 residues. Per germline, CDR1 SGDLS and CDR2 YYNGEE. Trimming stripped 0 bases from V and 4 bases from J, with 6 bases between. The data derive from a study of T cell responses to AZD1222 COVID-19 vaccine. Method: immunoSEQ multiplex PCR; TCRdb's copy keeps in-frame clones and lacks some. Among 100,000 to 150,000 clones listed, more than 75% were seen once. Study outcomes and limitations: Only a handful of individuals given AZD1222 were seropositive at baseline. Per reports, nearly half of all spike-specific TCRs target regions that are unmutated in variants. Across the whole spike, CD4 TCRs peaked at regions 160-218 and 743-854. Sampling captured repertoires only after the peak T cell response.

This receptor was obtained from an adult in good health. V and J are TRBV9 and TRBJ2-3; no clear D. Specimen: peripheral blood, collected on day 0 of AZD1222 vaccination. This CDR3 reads CASSVASADTQYF. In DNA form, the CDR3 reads TGTGCCAGCAGCGTAGCCAGTGCAGATACGCAGTATTTT.